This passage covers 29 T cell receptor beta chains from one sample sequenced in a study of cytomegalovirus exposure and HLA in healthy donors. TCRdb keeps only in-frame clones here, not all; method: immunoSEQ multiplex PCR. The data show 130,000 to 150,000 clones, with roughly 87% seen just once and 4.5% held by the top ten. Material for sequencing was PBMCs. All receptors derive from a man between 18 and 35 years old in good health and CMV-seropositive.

CDR3 region: CASFGRRETYEQYF. The DNA for the CDR3 is TGTGCCAGCTTTGGCCGGCGGGAAACCTACGAGCAGTACTTC. The chain combines TRBV28 with TRBJ2-7; tentatively, D is TRBD2 (6 bases). The ends were cut back, 8 bases at V and 2 bases at J, with 16 bases in the middle. The V gene's germline CDR1 is MDHEN and CDR2 SYDVKM. This CDR3 region has 14 residues.

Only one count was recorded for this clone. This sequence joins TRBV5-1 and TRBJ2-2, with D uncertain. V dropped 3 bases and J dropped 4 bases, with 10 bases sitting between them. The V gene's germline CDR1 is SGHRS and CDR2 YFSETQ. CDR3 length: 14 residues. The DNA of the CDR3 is TGCGCCAGCAGCTCACCTCTTAGCACCGGGGAGCTGTTTTTT. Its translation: CASSSPLSTGELFF.

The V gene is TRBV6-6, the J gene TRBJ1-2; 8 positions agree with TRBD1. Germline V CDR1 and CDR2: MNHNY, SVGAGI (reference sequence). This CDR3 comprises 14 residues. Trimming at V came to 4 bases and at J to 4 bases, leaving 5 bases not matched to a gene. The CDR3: CASSSGGAGYGYTF. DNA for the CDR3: TGTGCCAGCAGTTCAGGGGGCGCGGGCTATGGCTACACCTTC.

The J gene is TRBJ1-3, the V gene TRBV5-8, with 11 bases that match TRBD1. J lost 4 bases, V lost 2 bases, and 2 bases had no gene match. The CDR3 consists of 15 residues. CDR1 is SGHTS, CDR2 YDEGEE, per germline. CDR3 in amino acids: CASSLGQGAGNTIYF. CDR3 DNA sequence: TGTGCCAGCAGCTTAGGACAGGGGGCAGGAAACACCATATATTTT.

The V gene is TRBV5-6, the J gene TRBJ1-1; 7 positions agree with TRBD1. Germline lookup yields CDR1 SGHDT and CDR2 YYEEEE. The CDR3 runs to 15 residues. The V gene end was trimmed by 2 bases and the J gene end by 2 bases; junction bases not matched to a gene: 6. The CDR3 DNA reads TGTGCCAGCAGCTTCACAGGGGCCCTCAACACTGAAGCTTTCTTT. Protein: CASSFTGALNTEAFF.

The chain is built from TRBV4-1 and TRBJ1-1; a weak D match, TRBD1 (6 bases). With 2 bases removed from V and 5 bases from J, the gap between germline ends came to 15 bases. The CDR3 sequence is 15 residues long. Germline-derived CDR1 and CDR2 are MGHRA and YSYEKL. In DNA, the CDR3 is TGCGCCAGCAGCCAACCGCGTCAGGGGATGACTGAAGCTTTCTTT. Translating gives CASSQPRQGMTEAFF.

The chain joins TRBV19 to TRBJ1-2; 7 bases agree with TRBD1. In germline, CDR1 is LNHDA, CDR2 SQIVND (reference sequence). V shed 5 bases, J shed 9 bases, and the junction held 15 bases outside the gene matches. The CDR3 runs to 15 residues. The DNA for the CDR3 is TGTGCCAGTAGTCCCGGCCGTACGGGGGACAGCAGCTACACCTTC. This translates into CASSPGRTGDSSYTF.

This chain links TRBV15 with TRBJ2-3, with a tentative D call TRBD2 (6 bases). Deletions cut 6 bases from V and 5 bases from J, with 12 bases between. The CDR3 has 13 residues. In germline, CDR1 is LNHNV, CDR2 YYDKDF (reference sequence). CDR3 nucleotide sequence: TGTGCCACCAGTAAGCAGGGACTAGATACGCAGTATTTT. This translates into CATSKQGLDTQYF.

The CDR3 coding sequence is TGTGCCAGCAGCTTACATCAGGGAGGGGATACGCAGTATTTT. Translating gives CASSLHQGGDTQYF. The chain employs TRBV7-8 and TRBJ2-3, with 7 nucleotides matching TRBD2. CDR3 size: 14 residues. CDR1 is SGHVS, CDR2 FQNEAQ, per germline. With V trimmed by 2 bases and J by 6 bases, 5 bases remained unmatched.

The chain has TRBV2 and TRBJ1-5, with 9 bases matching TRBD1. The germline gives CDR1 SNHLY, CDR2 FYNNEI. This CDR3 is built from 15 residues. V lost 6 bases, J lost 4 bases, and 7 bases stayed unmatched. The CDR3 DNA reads TGTGCCAGCAGCCCCCGGACAGGGGAAAATCAGCCCCAGCATTTT. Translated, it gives CASSPRTGENQPQHF.

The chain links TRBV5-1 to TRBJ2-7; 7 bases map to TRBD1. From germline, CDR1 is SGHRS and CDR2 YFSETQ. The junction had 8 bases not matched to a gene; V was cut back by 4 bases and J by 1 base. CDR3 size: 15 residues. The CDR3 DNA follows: TGCGCCAGCAGCCTGCTGGGGACAGCTTCCTACGAGCAGTACTTC. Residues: CASSLLGTASYEQYF.

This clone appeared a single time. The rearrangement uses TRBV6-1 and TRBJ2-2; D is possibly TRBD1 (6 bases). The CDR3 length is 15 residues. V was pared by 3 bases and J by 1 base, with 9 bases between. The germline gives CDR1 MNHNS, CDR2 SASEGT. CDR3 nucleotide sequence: TGTGCCAGCAGTGATCCGGGACAGAACACCGGGGAGCTGTTTTTT. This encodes CASSDPGQNTGELFF.

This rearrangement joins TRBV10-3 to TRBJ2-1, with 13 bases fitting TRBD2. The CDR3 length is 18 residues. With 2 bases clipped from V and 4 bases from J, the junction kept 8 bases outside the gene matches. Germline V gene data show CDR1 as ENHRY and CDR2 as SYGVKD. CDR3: CAISEKGLAGSAYNEQFF. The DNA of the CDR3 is TGTGCCATCAGTGAGAAGGGACTAGCGGGAAGCGCGTACAATGAGCAGTTCTTC.

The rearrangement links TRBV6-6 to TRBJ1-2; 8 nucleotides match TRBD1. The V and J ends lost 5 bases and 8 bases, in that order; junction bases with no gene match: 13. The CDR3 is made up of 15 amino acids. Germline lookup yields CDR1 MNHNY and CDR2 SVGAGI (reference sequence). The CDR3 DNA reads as TGTGCCAGCAGTACCACGGACAGGGTGGCCGACGGCTACACCTTC. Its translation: CASSTTDRVADGYTF.

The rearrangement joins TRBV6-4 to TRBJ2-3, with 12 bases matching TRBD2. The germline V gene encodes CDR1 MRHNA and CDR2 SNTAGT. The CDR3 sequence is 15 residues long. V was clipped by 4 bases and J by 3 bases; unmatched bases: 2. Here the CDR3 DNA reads TGTGCCAGCAGTGCGACTAGCGGGGGAACAGATACGCAGTATTTT. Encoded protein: CASSATSGGTDTQYF.

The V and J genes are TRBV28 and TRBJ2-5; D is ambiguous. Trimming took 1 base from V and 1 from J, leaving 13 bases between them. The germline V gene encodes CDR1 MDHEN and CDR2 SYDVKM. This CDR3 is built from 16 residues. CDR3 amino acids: CASSLFNSASQETQYF. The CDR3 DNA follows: TGTGCCAGCAGTTTATTTAACTCCGCTAGCCAAGAGACCCAGTACTTC.

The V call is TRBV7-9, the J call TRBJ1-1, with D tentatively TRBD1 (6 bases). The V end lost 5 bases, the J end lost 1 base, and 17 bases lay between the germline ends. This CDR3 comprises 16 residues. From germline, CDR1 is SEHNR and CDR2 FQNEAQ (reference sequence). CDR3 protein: CASSPLGGAWNTEAFF. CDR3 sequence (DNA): TGTGCCAGCAGCCCCCTTGGGGGCGCTTGGAACACTGAAGCTTTCTTT.

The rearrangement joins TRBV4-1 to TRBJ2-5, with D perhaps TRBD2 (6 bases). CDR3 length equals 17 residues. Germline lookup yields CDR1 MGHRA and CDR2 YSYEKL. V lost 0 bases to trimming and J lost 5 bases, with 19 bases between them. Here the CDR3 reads CASSQEGGRAGWETQYF. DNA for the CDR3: TGCGCCAGCAGCCAAGAAGGTGGCAGGGCGGGATGGGAGACCCAGTACTTC.

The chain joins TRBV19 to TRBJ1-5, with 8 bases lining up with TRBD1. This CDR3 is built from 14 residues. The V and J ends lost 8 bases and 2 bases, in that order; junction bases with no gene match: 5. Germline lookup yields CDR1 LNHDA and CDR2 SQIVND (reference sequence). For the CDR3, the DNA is TGTGCCAGTTTTGACAGGGGCGGCAATCAGCCCCAGCATTTT. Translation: CASFDRGGNQPQHF.

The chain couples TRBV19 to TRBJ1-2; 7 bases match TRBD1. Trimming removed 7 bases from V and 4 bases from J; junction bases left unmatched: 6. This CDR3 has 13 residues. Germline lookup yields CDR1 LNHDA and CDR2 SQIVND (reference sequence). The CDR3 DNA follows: TGTGCCAGTACTACAAGACAGGGCTATGGCTACACCTTC. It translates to CASTTRQGYGYTF.

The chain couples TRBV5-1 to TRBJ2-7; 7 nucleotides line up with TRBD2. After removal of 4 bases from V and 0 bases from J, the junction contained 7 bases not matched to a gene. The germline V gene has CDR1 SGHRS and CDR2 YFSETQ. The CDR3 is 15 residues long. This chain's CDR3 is CASSGGRGGSYEQYF. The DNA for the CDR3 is TGCGCCAGCAGCGGGGGACGCGGGGGCTCCTACGAGCAGTACTTC.

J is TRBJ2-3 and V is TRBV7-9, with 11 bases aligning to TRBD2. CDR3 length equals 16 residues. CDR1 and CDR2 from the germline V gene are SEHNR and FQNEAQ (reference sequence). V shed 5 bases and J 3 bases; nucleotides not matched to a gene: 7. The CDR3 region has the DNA TGTGCCAGCAGCCTCCGGACTAGCGGGCTAACAGATACGCAGTATTTT. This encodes CASSLRTSGLTDTQYF.

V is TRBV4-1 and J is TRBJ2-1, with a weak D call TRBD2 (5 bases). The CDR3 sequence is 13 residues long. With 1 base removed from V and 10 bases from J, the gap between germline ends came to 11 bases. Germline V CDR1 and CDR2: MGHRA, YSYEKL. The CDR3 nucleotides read TGCGCCAGCAGCCAAGGACGGGGAAAAGAGCAGTTCTTC. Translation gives CASSQGRGKEQFF.

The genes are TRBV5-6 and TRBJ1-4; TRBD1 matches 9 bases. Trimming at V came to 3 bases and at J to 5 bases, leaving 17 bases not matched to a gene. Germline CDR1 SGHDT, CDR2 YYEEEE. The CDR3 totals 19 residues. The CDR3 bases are TGTGCCAGCAGCTGGGGGACAGGGCGGAGGGATATTGGGAATGAAAAACTGTTTTTT. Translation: CASSWGTGRRDIGNEKLFF.

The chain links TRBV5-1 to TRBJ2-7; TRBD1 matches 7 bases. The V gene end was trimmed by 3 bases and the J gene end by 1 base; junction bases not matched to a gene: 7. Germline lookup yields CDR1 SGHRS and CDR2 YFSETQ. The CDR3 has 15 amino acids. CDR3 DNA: TGCGCCAGCAGCTCCACCGGGACAGCTTCCTACGAGCAGTACTTC. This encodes CASSSTGTASYEQYF.

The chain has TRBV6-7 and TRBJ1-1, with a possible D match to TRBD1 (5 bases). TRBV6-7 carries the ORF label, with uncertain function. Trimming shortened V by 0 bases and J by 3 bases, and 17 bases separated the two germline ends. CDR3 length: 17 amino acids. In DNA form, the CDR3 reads TGTGCCAGCAGTTACTCGAGGGCCGGGGGATCCGACACTGAAGCTTTCTTT. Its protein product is CASSYSRAGGSDTEAFF.

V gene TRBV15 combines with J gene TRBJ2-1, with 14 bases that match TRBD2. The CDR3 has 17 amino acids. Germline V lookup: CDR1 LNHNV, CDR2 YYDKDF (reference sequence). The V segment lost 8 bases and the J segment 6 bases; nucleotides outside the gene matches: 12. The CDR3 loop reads CATGSDKTSGGVNEQFF. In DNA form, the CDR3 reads TGTGCCACCGGAAGTGATAAGACTAGCGGGGGGGTCAATGAGCAGTTCTTC.

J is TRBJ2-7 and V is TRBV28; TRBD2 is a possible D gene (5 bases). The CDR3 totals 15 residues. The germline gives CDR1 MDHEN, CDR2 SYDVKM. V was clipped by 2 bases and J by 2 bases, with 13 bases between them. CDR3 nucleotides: TGTGCCAGCAGTTTAGGAGGTCTACCCGCCTACGAGCAGTACTTC. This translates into CASSLGGLPAYEQYF.

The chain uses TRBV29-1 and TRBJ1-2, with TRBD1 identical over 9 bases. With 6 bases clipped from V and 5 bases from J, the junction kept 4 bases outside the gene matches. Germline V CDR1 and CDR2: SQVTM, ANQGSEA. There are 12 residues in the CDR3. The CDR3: CSVGTGNYGYTF. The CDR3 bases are TGCAGCGTGGGGACAGGGAATTATGGCTACACCTTC.